Sequencing of this T cell receptor (beta chain) was carried out in a study of somatic mutations in cytotoxic T cells in rheumatoid arthritis. The protocol was immunoSEQ multiplex PCR, while the TCRdb copy is restricted to in-frame clones and leaves out a portion. Among several thousand clones listed, 60% were seen once. Germline V lookup: CDR1 SGHAT, CDR2 FQDESV (reference sequence). There are 19 residues in the CDR3. Sequencing was done on a sample of CD8+ T cells sorted from blood. The chain combines TRBV11-1 with TRBJ2-5; tentatively, D is TRBD1 (8 bases). Gene TRBJ2-7 matches the end of the DNA better, so the J call may be wrong. The clonotype originates from a woman between 35 and 50 years old in good health. CDR3 in amino acids: CASSGRDRPFSGASYEQYF. The CDR3 nucleotides are TGTGCCAGCAGCGGGAGGGACAGGCCGTTTAGCGGAGCCTCCTACGAGCAGTACTTC.